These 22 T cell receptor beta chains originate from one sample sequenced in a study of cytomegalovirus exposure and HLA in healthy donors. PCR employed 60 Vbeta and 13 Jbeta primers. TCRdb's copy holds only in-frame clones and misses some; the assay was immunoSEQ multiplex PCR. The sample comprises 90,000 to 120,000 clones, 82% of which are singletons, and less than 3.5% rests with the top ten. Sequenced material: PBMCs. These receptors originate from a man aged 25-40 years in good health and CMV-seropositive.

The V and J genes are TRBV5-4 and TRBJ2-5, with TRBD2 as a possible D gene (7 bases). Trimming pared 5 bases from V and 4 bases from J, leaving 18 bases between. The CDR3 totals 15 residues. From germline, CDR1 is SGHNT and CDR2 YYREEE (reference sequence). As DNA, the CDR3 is TGTGCCAGCAGTTTCCCCGGGGGGCGCGCAGAGACCCAGTACTTC. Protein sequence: CASSFPGGRAETQYF.

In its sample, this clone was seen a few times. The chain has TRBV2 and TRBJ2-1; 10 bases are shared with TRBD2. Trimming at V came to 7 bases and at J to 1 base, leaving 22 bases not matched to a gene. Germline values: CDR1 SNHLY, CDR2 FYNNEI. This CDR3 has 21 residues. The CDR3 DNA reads TGTGCCAGCACCGTCGAGGGGGTAGCGGGGGGATTCTCTAGTTCCTACAATGAGCAGTTCTTC. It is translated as CASTVEGVAGGFSSSYNEQFF.

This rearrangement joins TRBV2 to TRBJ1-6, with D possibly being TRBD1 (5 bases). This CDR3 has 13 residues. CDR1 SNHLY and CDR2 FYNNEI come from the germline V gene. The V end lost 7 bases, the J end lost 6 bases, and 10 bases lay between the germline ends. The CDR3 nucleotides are TGTGCCAGCATTCCCCAGGGTAATTCACCCCTCCACTTT. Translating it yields CASIPQGNSPLHF.

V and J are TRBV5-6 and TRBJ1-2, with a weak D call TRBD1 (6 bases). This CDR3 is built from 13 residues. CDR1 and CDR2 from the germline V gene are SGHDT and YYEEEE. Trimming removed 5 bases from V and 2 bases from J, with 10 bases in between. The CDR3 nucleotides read TGTGCCAGCAGGCCTACAGGGAACTATGGCTACACCTTC. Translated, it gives CASRPTGNYGYTF.

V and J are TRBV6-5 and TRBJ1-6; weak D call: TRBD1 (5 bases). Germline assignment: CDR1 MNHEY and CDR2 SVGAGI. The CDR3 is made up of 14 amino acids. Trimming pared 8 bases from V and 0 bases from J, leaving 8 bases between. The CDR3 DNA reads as TGTGCCAGCGACGACAGCTCCTATAATTCACCCCTCCACTTT. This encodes CASDDSSYNSPLHF.

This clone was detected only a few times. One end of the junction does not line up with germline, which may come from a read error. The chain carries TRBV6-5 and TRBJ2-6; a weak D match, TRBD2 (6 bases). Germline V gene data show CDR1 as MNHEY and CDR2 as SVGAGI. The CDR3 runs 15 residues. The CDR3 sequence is CASSSGGAGANGLTF. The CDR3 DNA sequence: TGTGCCAGCAGTTCTGGAGGGGCTGGGGCCAACGGCCTGACTTTC.

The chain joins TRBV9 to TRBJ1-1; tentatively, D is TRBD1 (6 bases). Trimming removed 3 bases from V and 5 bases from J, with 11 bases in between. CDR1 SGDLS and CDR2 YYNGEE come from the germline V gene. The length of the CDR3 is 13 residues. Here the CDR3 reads CASSAHQGTEAFF. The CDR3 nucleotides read TGTGCCAGCAGCGCACACCAGGGGACTGAAGCTTTCTTT.

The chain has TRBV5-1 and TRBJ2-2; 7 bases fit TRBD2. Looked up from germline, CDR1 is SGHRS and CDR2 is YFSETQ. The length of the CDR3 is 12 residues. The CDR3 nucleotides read TGCGCGGGGGGAGGGCAAACCGGGGAGCTGTTTTTT. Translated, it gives CAGGGQTGELFF.

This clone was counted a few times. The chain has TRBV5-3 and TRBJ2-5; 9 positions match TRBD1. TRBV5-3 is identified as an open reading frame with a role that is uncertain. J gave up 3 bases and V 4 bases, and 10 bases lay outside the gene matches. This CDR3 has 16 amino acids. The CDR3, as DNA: TGTGCCAGAAGCGCGAGACCACAGGGGGCGAAAGAGACCCAGTACTTC. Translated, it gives CARSARPQGAKETQYF.

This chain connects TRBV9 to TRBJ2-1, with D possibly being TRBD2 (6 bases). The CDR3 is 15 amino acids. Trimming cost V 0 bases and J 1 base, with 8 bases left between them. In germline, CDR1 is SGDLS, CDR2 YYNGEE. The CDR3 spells CASSVALASYNEQFF. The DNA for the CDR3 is TGTGCCAGCAGCGTAGCACTAGCTTCCTACAATGAGCAGTTCTTC.

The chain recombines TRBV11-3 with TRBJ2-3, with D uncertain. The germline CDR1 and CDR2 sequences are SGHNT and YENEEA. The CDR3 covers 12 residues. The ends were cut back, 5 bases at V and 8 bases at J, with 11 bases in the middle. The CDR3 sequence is CASSPDWVTQYF. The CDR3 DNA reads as TGTGCCAGCAGCCCCGACTGGGTTACGCAGTATTTT.

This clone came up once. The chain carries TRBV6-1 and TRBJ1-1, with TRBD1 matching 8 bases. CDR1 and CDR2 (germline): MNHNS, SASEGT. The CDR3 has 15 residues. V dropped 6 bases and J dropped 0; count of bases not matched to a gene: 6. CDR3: CASRGDRGMNTEAFF. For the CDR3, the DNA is TGTGCCAGCAGGGGAGACAGGGGCATGAACACTGAAGCTTTCTTT.

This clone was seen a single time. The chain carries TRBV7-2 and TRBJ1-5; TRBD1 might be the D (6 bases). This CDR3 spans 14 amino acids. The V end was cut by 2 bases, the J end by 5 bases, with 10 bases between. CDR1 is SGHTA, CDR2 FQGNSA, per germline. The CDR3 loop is CASSLYRTDQPQHF. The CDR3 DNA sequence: TGTGCCAGCAGCTTATACCGGACAGATCAGCCCCAGCATTTT.

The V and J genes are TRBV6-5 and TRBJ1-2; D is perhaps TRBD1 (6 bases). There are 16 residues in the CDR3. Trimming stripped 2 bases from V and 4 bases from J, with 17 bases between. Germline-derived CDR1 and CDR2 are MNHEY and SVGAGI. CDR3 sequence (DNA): TGTGCCAGCAGTTACCCCGGCGGGGGGGCAGGCTATGGCTACACCTTC. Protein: CASSYPGGGAGYGYTF.

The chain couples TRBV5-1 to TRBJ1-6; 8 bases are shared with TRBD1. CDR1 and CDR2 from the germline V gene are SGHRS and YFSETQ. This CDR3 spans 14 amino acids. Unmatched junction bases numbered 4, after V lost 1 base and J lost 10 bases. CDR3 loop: CASSLQGAVSPLHF. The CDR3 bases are TGCGCCAGCAGCTTGCAGGGGGCTGTATCACCCCTCCACTTT.

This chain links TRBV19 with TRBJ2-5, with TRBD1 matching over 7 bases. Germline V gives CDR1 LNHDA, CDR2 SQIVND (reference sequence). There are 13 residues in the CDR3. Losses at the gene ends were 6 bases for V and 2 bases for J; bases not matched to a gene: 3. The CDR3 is CASRKQGQETQYF. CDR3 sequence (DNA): TGTGCCAGTAGAAAACAGGGGCAAGAGACCCAGTACTTC.

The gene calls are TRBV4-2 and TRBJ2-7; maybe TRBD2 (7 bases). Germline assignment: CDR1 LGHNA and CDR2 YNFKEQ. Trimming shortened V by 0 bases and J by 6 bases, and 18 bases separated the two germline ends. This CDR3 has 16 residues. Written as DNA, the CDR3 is TGTGCCAGCAGCCAAGATAAGGGGGGTGGGAGGGGCGAGCAGTACTTC. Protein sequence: CASSQDKGGGRGEQYF.

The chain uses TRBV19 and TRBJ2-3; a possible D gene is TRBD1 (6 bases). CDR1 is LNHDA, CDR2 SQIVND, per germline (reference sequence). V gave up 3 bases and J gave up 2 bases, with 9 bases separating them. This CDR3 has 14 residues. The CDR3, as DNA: TGTGCCAGTAGTATTCGGGACATCACAGATACGCAGTATTTT. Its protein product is CASSIRDITDTQYF.

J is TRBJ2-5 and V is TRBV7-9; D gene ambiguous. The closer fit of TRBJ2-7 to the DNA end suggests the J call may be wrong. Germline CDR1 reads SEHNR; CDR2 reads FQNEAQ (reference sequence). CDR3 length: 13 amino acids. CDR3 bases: TGTGCCAGCAGCTTAGTAGGAAACTACGAGCAGTACTTC. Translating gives CASSLVGNYEQYF.

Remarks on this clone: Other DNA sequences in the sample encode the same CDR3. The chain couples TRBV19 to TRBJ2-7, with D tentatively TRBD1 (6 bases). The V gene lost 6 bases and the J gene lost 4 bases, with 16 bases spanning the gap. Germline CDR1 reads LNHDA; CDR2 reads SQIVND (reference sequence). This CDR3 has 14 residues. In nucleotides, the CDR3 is TGTGCCAGTAGGTCTCGAACAGGGAAGTACGAGCAGTACTTC. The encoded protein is CASRSRTGKYEQYF.

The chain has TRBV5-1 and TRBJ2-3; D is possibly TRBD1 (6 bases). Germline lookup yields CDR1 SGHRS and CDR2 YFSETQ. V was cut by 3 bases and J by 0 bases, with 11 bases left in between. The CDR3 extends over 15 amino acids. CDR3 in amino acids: CASSSGQYSTDTQYF. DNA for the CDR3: TGCGCCAGCAGCTCAGGACAGTATAGCACAGATACGCAGTATTTT.

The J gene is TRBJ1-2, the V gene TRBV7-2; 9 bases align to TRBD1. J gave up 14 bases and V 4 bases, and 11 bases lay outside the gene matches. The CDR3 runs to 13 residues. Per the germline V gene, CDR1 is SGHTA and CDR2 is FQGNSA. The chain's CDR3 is CASSSFDGQGRTF. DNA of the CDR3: TGTGCCAGCAGCTCTTTCGACGGACAGGGGAGGACCTTC.